The 18 T cell receptor beta chains presented below share a single source sample, sequenced in a study of CD8+ T cells in alopecia areata. cDNA prepared by RNA extraction and subsequent reverse transcription served as the template for sequencing. Using immunoSEQ multiplex PCR, the repertoire was profiled, and TCRdb retains in-frame clones only, with some absent. The repertoire includes under 150,000 clones, less than 75% of them detected once, and 36% sits in the top ten. Sample: CD8+ T cells sorted from blood. These receptors all stem from a human donor in good health.

V is TRBV4-1 and J is TRBJ2-5; D not certain. Germline V CDR1 and CDR2: MGHRA, YSYEKL. Trimming took off 0 bases at V and 5 bases at J, with 10 bases between the two ends. The CDR3 runs to 14 residues. The CDR3 region is CASSQESRFETQYF. The CDR3 nucleotides read TGCGCCAGCAGCCAAGAGTCCAGGTTCGAGACCCAGTACTTC.

V is TRBV9 and J is TRBJ2-5; D might be TRBD2 (6 bases). Germline V gives CDR1 SGDLS, CDR2 YYNGEE. The CDR3 is 14 residues long. V shed 4 bases and J shed 1 base, with 11 bases lying between them. The CDR3 DNA reads TGTGCCAGCAGCCCATCGGAGGGCCAAGAGACCCAGTACTTC. Its translation: CASSPSEGQETQYF. Full variable domain (rest looked up from reference TRBV9 and TRBJ2-5): DSGVTQTPKHLITATGQRVTLRCSPRSGDLSVYWYQQSLDQGLQFLIQYYNGEERAKGNILERFSAQQFPDLHSELNLSSLELGDSALYFCASSPSEGQETQYFGPGTRLLVL.

This clone has a single count. This chain connects TRBV29-1 to TRBJ1-1, with unresolved D. V was cut by 2 bases and J by 5 bases, with 15 bases left in between. In germline, CDR1 is SQVTM, CDR2 ANQGSEA. The CDR3 runs 14 residues. The CDR3 loop reads CSVESFKRRTEAFF. For the CDR3, the DNA is TGCAGCGTTGAATCTTTCAAAAGAAGGACTGAAGCTTTCTTT.

The chain combines TRBV19 with TRBJ1-1, with D tentatively TRBD1 (6 bases). The CDR3 has 13 residues. Germline values: CDR1 LNHDA, CDR2 SQIVND (reference sequence). With 3 bases removed from V and 5 bases from J, the gap between germline ends came to 10 bases. CDR3 region: CASSMGGTTEAFF. CDR3 nucleotides: TGTGCCAGTAGTATGGGGGGGACAACTGAAGCTTTCTTT.

This clone occurred a few times. A read error may account for a junction end that differs from germline. The chain is built from TRBV29-1 and TRBJ1-2; D is undetermined. Germline V gene lookup returns CDR1 SQVTM and CDR2 ANQGSEA. CDR3 size: 12 residues. CDR3 in amino acids: CNVHAGNYGYTF. Written as DNA, the CDR3 is TGCAACGTTCATGCGGGCAACTATGGCTACACCTTC.

The chain couples TRBV7-3 to TRBJ2-2; no firm D call. Germline V gene data show CDR1 as SGHTA and CDR2 as FQGTGA. CDR3 length: 12 amino acids. V was shortened by 1 base and J by 6 bases, with 3 bases between the two germline ends. This CDR3 is CASSLISGELFF. DNA for the CDR3: TGTGCCAGCAGCTTAATCTCCGGGGAGCTGTTTTTT.

The V and J genes are TRBV4-1 and TRBJ1-5; D remains unclear. This CDR3 contains 12 residues. In germline, CDR1 is MGHRA, CDR2 YSYEKL. V was clipped by 3 bases and J by 3 bases, with 3 bases between them. The CDR3 reads CASSHDNQPQHF. In DNA, the CDR3 is TGCGCCAGCAGCCATGACAATCAGCCCCAGCATTTT.

The chain couples TRBV27 to TRBJ2-5; 7 bases line up with TRBD1. V dropped 6 bases and J dropped 5; count of bases not matched to a gene: 3. Germline-derived CDR1 and CDR2 are MNHEY and SMNVEV (reference sequence). This CDR3 has 12 amino acids. The DNA of the CDR3 is TGTGCCAGCAGAGGGGGCGCGGAGACCCAGTACTTC. It codes for CASRGGAETQYF.

The chain combines TRBV29-1 with TRBJ2-2, with D possibly TRBD1 on 5 matching bases. There are 13 residues in the CDR3. Germline V CDR1 and CDR2: SQVTM, ANQGSEA. The V end was cut by 6 bases, the J end by 3 bases, with 11 bases between. Here the CDR3 DNA reads TGCAGCGTCGGAGACAGTTACACCGGGGAGCTGTTTTTT. Translating gives CSVGDSYTGELFF.

The chain recombines TRBV4-2 with TRBJ1-1; 7 bases fit TRBD1. CDR3 size: 15 residues. Germline V lookup: CDR1 LGHNA, CDR2 YNFKEQ. Trimming cost V 2 bases and J 3 bases; bases outside gene matches: 6. The CDR3 sequence is CASSQKTGWDTEAFF. CDR3 nucleotide sequence: TGTGCCAGCAGCCAAAAGACAGGGTGGGACACTGAAGCTTTCTTT.

This clone has a handful of counts. The chain carries TRBV7-9 and TRBJ2-5; D is undetermined. There are 13 residues in the CDR3. The V gene lost 3 bases and the J gene lost 2 bases, with 7 bases spanning the gap. The V gene's germline CDR1 is SEHNR and CDR2 FQNEAQ (reference sequence). DNA of the CDR3: TGTGCCAGCAGCTTCGACGGACAAGAGACCCAGTACTTC. This translates into CASSFDGQETQYF. Drawing the rest from reference TRBV7-9 and TRBJ2-5, the complete variable domain is DTGVSQNPRHKITKRGQNVTFRCDPISEHNRLYWYRQTLGQGPEFLTYFQNEAQLEKSRLLSDRFSAERPKGSFSTLEIQRTEQGDSAMYLCASSFDGQETQYFGPGTRLLVL.

The gene calls are TRBV11-1 and TRBJ2-7; D is perhaps TRBD2 (5 bases). Per germline, CDR1 SGHAT and CDR2 FQDESV (reference sequence). The V gene lost 3 bases and the J gene lost 3 bases, with 9 bases spanning the gap. The CDR3 is 13 residues long. The DNA for the CDR3 is TGTGCCAGCAGCTTGGACGGGAACTACGAGCAGTACTTC. This gives the protein CASSLDGNYEQYF.

This clone was counted between two and nine times. This sequence joins TRBV19 and TRBJ1-5; D is uncertain. The CDR3 loop spans 14 amino acids. Germline CDR1 LNHDA, CDR2 SQIVND (reference sequence). The ends were cut back, 3 bases at V and 3 bases at J, with 9 bases in the middle. In nucleotides, the CDR3 is TGTGCCAGTAGTATGAGACGGGACAATCAGCCCCAGCATTTT. This codes for CASSMRRDNQPQHF. The full variable domain, its missing parts supplied by reference TRBV19 and TRBJ1-5, is DGGITQSPKYLFRKEGQNVTLSCEQNLNHDAMYWYRQDPGQGLRLIYYSQIVNDFQKGDIAEGYSVSREKKESFPLTVTSAQKNPTAFYLCASSMRRDNQPQHFGDGTRLSIL.

The chain recombines TRBV4-1 with TRBJ2-5, with D possibly being TRBD1 (5 bases). The CDR3 consists of 14 residues. The V gene's germline CDR1 is MGHRA and CDR2 YSYEKL. The V gene lost 1 base and the J gene lost 1 base, with 7 bases spanning the gap. The CDR3 is CASSQGQLQETQYF. CDR3 DNA sequence: TGCGCCAGCAGCCAAGGACAGCTCCAAGAGACCCAGTACTTC.

This clone appeared a few times. The chain uses TRBV29-1 and TRBJ2-4, with 8 nucleotides matching TRBD2. CDR1 SQVTM and CDR2 ANQGSEA come from the germline V gene. The V and J ends lost 0 bases and 0 bases, in that order; junction bases with no gene match: 10. This CDR3 has 18 amino acids. CDR3 region: CSVEDNLAGPIAKNIQYF. The CDR3 nucleotides read TGCAGCGTTGAAGATAACCTAGCGGGCCCCATAGCCAAAAACATTCAGTACTTC. The entire variable domain, with the rest obtained from reference TRBV29-1 and TRBJ2-4, is as follows: SAVISQKPSRDICQRGTSLTIQCQVDSQVTMMFWYRQQPGQSLTLIATANQGSEATYESGFVIDKFPISRPNLTFSTLTVSNMSPEDSSIYLCSVEDNLAGPIAKNIQYFGAGTRLSVL.

The gene calls are TRBV7-9 and TRBJ1-2; D not certain. V shed 0 bases and J shed 7 bases, with 15 bases lying between them. The CDR3 totals 15 residues. Germline CDR1 reads SEHNR; CDR2 reads FQNEAQ (reference sequence). The CDR3 region is CASSLATASYSGYTF. Here the CDR3 DNA reads TGTGCCAGCAGCTTAGCAACAGCAAGCTACTCTGGCTACACCTTC.

This clone came up a few times. The chain uses TRBV20-1 and TRBJ2-1, with TRBD1 matching over 7 bases. This CDR3 has 11 residues. Germline V gene data show CDR1 as DFQATT and CDR2 as SNEGSKA (reference sequence). Germline trimming cut 5 bases from V and 8 bases from J; bases unmatched to any gene: 3. This chain's CDR3 is CSALRGYEQFF. The DNA for the CDR3 is TGCAGTGCTCTCAGGGGGTATGAGCAGTTCTTC.

As DNA, the CDR3 is TGTGCCTGGAGTCGGGGTGGGGAGACCCAGTACTTC. It codes for CAWSRGGETQYF. This sequence joins TRBV30 and TRBJ2-5; maybe TRBD2 (5 bases). Germline CDR1 reads GTSNPN; CDR2 reads SVGIG (reference sequence). The CDR3 covers 12 residues. V lost 2 bases, J lost 5 bases, and 9 bases lay in between.